The TCR beta chain described here comes from a study of cytomegalovirus exposure and HLA in healthy donors. Amplification used 60 Vbeta primers and 13 Jbeta primers. Produced via immunoSEQ multiplex PCR; TCRdb's table is partial and in-frame only. The sample carries roughly 150,000 clones, around 86% recorded once. From germline, CDR1 is MGHRA and CDR2 YSYEKL. V was clipped by 0 bases and J by 5 bases, with 13 bases between them. The CDR3 is 15 residues long. The receptor was isolated from a female donor in good health and CMV-seronegative. The V call is TRBV4-1, the J call TRBJ2-5; D unresolved. The sequenced sample consisted of PBMCs. The CDR3 is CASSQEVIGDETQYF. The CDR3 DNA follows: TGCGCCAGCAGCCAAGAAGTTATAGGAGATGAGACCCAGTACTTC.